This T cell receptor (beta chain) was recorded in a study of post-analysis software for immune sequencing data. Points from the study as a whole: Under the F measure, samples that were prepared in one batch clustered strongly together. A significant reduction in normalized Chao1 diversity was observed in multiple sclerosis patients versus controls.

As to this clonotype: Its target is unknown.

TCR beta libraries were prepared from cDNA with unique molecular identifiers. TCRdb called the PCR reads again in MiXCR, with one record for every CDR3 protein. The table has approximately 690,000 distinct CDR3 sequences, around 60% seen once; the top ten hold 11%. This sequence was found in a girl aged 2-10 years with multiple sclerosis. Sequenced input: blood.

In DNA, the CDR3 is TGCACCATGGCCCATCAGGCAGATACGCAGTATTTT. Protein product: CTMAHQADTQYF. The chain employs TRBV20-1 and TRBJ2-3; D unresolved. The length of the CDR3 is 12 residues. The germline CDR1 and CDR2 sequences are DFQATT and SNEGSKA (reference sequence).